This T cell receptor beta chain is drawn from a study of blood T cell repertoires in COVID-19 (dated by TCRdb to about 2020). In terms of the full investigation: Samples covering the acute and convalescent phases of COVID-19 were provided by collaborators in the United States, Italy and Spain. The material from the prospective study consisted of cDNA or gDNA derived from T cells, B-cell-depleted T cells, or PBMCs. The dataset comprised deeply sampled blood TCRbeta repertoires from subjects exposed to, actively infected with, or recovered from COVID-19. The repertoires were made available in a free public database intended to serve as a resource for research on the immune response to SARS-CoV-2. The samples were drawn from the first 160 participants of the ongoing ImmuneRACE study and from 1,254 subjects provided by 6 global collaborators. Nearly every sample came with metadata listing a de-identified subject ID, COVID-19 status, age in years and sex. Where HLA class I and class II types were available, the types were taken from metadata supplied by the sample provider, not from assay-based typing.

The immunoSEQ Assay, a bias-controlled multiplex PCR, was used to amplify TCRbeta CDR3 regions from genomic DNA. On the study's bioinformatics: The number of nucleated cells in each sample was estimated by amplification of reference gene primers within the assay. Sequence reads were collapsed and filtered to measure the absolute abundance of every unique TCRbeta CDR3 rearrangement. For each sample, productive Simpson clonality was calculated by taking the square root of Simpson's diversity index across productive rearrangements. The table was pulled from immuneACCESS by TCRdb, which kept in-frame rearrangements only. Such tables lose some clones; where checked, under half of the loss comes from unresolved V genes, and the rest has no known cause. V and J calls and clone size are those listed in that table; D and trimming were worked out from the DNA. The sample table contains 300,000 to 450,000 clones; only one count was recorded for around 85% of them. The ten most abundant clones make up roughly 3.7% of the sample.

Including cysteine and phenylalanine, the CDR3 has 13 amino acids. Only CDR3 DNA remains: 39 bases, in frame from the first base. Relative to germline, V is 3 bases shorter and J is 4 bases shorter, with 10 bases between their ends. The germline V gene encodes CDR1 SGHKS and CDR2 YYEKEE (reference sequence). General study outcomes and caveats: Clinical and demographic metadata were provided uncurated, with the amount varying by source and participant.

Concerning this clone: Its antigen target is currently unknown. Per-nucleotide qualities are absent, and no much larger clonotype sits a single base away.

Each collaborating institution followed its own protocols to collect whole blood in K2EDTA tubes. For TCRbeta analysis, collaborators shipped samples in one of three forms: frozen whole blood, isolated PBMCs, or DNA extracted from either of those sample types. Here the chain combines TRBV5-5 and TRBJ1-2, with a tentative D gene TRBD1 over 5 matching bases. The specimen was peripheral blood. This clonotype was obtained from a woman aged 18-29 years with acute or convalescent COVID-19. The bases are TGTGCCAGCAGCTCACGACAGCTCTATGGCTACACCTTC. The translation is CASSSRQLYGYTF.